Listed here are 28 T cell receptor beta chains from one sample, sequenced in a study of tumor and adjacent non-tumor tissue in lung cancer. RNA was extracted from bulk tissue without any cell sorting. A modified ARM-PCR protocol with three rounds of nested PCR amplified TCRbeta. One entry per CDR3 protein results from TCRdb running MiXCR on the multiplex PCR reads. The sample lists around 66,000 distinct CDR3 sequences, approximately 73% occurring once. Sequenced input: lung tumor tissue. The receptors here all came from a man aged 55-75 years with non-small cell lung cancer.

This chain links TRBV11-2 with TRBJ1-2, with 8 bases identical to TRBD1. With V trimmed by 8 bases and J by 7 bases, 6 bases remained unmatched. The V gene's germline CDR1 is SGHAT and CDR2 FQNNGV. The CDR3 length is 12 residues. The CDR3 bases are TGTGCCAGCGGCCCAGGGGGCTTTGGCTACACCTTC. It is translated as CASGPGGFGYTF.

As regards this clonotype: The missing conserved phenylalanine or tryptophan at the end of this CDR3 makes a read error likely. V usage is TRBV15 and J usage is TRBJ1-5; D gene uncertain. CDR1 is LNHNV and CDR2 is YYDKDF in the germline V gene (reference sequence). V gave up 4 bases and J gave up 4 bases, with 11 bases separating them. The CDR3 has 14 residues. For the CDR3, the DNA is TGTGCCACCAGCACCAACACGGGAAATCAGCCCCAGCATCTT. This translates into CATSTNTGNQPQHL.

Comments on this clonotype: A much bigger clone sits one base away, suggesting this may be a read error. The CDR3 DNA is TGTGCCATCAGTGACTCACTAGCAGATACGCAGTATTTT. Its translation is CAISDSLADTQYF. The chain joins TRBV6-4 to TRBJ2-3; TRBD2 might be the D (5 bases). This CDR3 contains 13 residues. Germline loops: CDR1 MRHNA, CDR2 SNTAGT.

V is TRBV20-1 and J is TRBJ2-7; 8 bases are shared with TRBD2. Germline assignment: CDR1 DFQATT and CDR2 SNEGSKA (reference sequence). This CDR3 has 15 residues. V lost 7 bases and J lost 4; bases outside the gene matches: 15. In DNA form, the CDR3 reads TGCAGTGGAATGGGACTAGTGGGAACCTTTTACGAGCAGTACTTC. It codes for CSGMGLVGTFYEQYF.

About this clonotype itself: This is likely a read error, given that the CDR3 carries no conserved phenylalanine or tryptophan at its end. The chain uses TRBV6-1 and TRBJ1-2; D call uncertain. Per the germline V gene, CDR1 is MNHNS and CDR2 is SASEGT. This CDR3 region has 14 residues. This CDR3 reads CASIEDVRSYGYTL. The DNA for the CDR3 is TGTGCCAGCATTGAAGATGTCAGATCATATGGCTACACCCTC.

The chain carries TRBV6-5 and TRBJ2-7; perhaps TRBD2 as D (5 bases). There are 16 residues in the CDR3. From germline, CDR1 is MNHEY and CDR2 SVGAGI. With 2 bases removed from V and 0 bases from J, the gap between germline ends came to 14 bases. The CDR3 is CASSYLASKGSYEQYF. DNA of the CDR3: TGTGCCAGCAGTTACCTCGCTAGCAAGGGCTCCTACGAGCAGTACTTC.

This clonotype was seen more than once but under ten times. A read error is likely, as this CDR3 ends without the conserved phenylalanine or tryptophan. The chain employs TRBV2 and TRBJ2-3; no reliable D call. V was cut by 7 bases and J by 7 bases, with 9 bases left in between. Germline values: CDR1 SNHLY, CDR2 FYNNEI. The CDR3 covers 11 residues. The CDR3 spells CASKAINTQYS. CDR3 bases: TGTGCCAGCAAGGCAATTAATACGCAGTATTCT.

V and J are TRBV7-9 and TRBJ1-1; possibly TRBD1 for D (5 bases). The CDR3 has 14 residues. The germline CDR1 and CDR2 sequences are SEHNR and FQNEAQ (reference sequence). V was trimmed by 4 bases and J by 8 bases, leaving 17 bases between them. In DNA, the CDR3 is TGTGCCAGCAGCTCCTGGGGAGAGGGACGGGAAGCTTTCTTT. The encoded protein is CASSSWGEGREAFF. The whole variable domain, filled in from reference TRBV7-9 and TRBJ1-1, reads DTGVSQNPRHKITKRGQNVTFRCDPISEHNRLYWYRQTLGQGPEFLTYFQNEAQLEKSRLLSDRFSAERPKGSFSTLEIQRTEQGDSAMYLCASSSWGEGREAFFGQGTRLTVV.

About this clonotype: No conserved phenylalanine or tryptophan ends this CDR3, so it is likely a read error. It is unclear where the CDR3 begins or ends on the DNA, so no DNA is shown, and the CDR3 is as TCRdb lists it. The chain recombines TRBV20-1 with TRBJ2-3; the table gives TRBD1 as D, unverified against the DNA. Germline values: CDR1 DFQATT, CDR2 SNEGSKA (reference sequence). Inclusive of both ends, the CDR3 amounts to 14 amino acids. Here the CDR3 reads CSARVGVWADTQCS.

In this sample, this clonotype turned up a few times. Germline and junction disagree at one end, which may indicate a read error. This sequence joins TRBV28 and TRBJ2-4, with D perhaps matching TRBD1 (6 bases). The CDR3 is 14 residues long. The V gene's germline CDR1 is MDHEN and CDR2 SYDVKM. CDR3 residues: CDSSPIWGLDIQYF. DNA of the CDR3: TGTGACAGCAGTCCAATCTGGGGGCTCGACATTCAGTACTTC.

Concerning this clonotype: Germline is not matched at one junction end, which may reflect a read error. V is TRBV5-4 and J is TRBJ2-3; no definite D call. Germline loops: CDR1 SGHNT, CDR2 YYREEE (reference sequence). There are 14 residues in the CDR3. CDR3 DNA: TGCGCCAGCAGCCCCGGCGAGGAATCAGATACGCAGTATTTT. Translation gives CASSPGEESDTQYF.

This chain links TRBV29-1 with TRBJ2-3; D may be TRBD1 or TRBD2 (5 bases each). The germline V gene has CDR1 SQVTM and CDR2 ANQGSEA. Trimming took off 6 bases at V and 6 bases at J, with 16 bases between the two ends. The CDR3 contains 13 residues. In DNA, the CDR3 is TGCAGCGTCGGGGCGGCAAGCATGGATACGCAGTATTTT. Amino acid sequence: CSVGAASMDTQYF.

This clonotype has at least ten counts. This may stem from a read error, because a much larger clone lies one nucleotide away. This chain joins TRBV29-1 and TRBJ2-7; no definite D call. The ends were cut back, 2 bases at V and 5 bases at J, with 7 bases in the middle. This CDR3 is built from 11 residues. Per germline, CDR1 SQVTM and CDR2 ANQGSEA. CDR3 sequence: CSVEIIHEQYF. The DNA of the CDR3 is TGCAGCGTTGAAATAATCCACGAGCAGTACTTC.

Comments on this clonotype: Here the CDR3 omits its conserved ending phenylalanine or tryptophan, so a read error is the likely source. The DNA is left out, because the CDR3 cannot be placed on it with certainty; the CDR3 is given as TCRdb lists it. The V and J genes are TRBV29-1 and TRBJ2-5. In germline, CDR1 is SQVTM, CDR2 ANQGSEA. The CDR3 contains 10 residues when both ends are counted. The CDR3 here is CSVAEESQCS.

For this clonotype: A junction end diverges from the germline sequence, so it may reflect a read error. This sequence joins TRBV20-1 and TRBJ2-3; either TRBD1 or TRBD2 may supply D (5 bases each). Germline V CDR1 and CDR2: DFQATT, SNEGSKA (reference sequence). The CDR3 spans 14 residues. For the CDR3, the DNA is TGCAGTACTAGAGAGCTACTAGGGGAAGATACGCAGTATTTT. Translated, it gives CSTRELLGEDTQYF.

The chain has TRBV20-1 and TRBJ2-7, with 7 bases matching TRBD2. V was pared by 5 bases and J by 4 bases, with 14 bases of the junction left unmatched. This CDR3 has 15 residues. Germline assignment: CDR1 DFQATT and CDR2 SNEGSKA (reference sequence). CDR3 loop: CSALGGITSSYEQYF. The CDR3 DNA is TGCAGTGCTCTCGGGGGGATAACGAGCTCATACGAGCAGTACTTC.

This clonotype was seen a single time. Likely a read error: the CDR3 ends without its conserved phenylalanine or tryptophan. The CDR3 reads CAISEHGTKGRDSEANVLTL. CDR3 sequence (DNA): TGTGCCATCAGTGAACATGGGACTAAGGGGAGGGACTCTGAGGCCAACGTCCTGACTTTA. The rearrangement links TRBV10-3 to TRBJ2-6, with 7 bases fitting TRBD2. Germline CDR1 is ENHRY and CDR2 is SYGVKD. There are 20 residues in the CDR3.

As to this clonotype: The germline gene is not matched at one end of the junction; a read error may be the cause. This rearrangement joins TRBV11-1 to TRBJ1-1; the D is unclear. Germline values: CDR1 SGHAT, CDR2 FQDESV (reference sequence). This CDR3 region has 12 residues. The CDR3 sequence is CANSRDRVEAFF. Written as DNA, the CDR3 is TGTGCCAACAGCCGCGACCGAGTTGAAGCTTTCTTT.

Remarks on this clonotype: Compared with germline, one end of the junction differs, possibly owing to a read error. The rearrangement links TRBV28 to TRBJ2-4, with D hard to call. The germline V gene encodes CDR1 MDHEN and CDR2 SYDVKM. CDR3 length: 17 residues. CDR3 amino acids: CVSSSRRSGLAKNIQYF. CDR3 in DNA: TGTGTCAGCAGTTCTCGTCGAAGTGGGCTAGCCAAAAACATTCAGTACTTC.

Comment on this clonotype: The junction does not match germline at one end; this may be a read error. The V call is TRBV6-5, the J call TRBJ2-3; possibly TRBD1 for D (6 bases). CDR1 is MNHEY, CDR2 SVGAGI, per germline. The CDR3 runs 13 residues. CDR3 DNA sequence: TGTGCCGGCACCCCAACAGGGTTCGATACGCGGTATTTT. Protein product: CAGTPTGFDTRYF.

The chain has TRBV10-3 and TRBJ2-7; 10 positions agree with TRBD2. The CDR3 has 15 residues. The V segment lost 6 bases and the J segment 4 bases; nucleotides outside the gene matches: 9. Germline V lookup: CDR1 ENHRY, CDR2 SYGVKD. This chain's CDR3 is CAISEISGRKYEQYF. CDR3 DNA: TGTGCCATCAGCGAAATTAGCGGGAGGAAGTACGAGCAGTACTTC.

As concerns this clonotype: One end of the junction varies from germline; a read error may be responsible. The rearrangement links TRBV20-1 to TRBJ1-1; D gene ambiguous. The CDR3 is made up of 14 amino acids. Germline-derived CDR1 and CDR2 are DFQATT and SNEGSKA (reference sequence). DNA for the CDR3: TGCAATGCTGGAGACGGGCAAGGTACAACTGAAGCTATCTTT. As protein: CNAGDGQGTTEAIF.

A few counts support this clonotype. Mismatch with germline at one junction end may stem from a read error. The CDR3 spells CASSSVDRPDFF. In nucleotides, the CDR3 is TGTGCCAGCAGTTCAGTGGACAGGCCAGACTTCTTC. J is TRBJ1-2 and V is TRBV28; 7 nucleotides agree with TRBD1. CDR3 length: 12 amino acids. CDR1 and CDR2 from the germline V gene are MDHEN and SYDVKM.

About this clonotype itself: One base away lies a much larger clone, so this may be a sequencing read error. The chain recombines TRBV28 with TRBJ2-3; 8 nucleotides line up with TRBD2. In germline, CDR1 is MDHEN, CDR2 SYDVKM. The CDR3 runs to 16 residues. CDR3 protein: CASSSPRSGSGDAQYF. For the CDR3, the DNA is TGTGCCAGCAGTTCGCCGAGAAGCGGGAGTGGAGATGCGCAGTATTTT.

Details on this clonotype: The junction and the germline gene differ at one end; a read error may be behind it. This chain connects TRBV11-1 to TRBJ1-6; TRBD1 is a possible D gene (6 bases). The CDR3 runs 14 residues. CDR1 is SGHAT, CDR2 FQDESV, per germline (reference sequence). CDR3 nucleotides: TGTGCCAGCAGCCGGGACACTTATAATTCACCCATCCACTTT. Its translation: CASSRDTYNSPIHF.

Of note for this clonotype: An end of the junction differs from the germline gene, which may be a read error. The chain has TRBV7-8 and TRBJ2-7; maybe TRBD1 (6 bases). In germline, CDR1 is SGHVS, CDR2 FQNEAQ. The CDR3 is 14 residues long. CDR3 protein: CGSSFEDRLYEQYF. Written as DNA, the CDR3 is TGTGGCAGCAGCTTCGAGGACAGACTATACGAGCAGTACTTC.

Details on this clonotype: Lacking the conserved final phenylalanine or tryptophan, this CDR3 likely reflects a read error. CDR3 sequence reads: CASSELKGGGSSTDTQYL. The CDR3, as DNA: TGTGCCAGCAGTGAATTGAAGGGAGGAGGATCTAGCACAGATACGCAGTATCTT. The chain recombines TRBV25-1 with TRBJ2-3, with D possibly TRBD2 on 6 matching bases. CDR3 length equals 18 residues. Germline V gives CDR1 MGHDK, CDR2 SYGVNS. Trimming removed 1 base at V and 0 bases at J, with 17 bases between.

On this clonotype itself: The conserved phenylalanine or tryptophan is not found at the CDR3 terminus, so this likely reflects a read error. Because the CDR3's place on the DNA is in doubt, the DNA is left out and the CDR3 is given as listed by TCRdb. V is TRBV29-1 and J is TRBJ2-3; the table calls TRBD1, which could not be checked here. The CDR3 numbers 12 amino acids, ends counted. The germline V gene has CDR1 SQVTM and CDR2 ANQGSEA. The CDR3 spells CSDLDRSITRYL.